What follows are 7 T cell receptor beta chains derived from one specimen sequenced in a study of control samples from healthy donors and cancer patients. Clones were read by immunoSEQ multiplex PCR, and TCRdb kept only the in-frame ones, dropping some. The sample carries about 89,000 clones, approximately 87% recorded once. Sequencing used blood. These receptors were obtained from a middle-aged woman in good health.

V gene TRBV5-6 combines with J gene TRBJ2-7; D possibly corresponds to TRBD1 (6 bases). Germline CDR1 SGHDT, CDR2 YYEEEE. V was clipped by 0 bases and J by 1 base, with 14 bases between them. The CDR3 sequence is 16 residues long. The CDR3 is CASSLVDRTASYEQYF. The CDR3 bases are TGTGCCAGCAGCTTGGTAGACCGGACAGCTTCCTACGAGCAGTACTTC.

J is TRBJ1-5 and V is TRBV12-3 or TRBV12-4, with D uncertain. The CDR3 loop spans 13 amino acids. The ends were cut back, 10 bases at V and 3 bases at J, with 13 bases in the middle. CDR3 protein: CATSREINQPQHF. The CDR3 DNA reads TGTGCCACGTCACGGGAGATCAATCAGCCCCAGCATTTT.

The chain's CDR3 is CASSNWVAGGPDTQYF. CDR3 in DNA: TGTGCCAGCAGCAACTGGGTAGCGGGGGGGCCAGATACGCAGTATTTT. The chain carries TRBV7-2 and TRBJ2-3, with 11 bases aligning to TRBD2. CDR1 is SGHTA, CDR2 FQGNSA, per germline. Trimming at V came to 5 bases and at J to 4 bases, leaving 8 bases not matched to a gene. This CDR3 is 16 amino acids long. The whole variable domain, remainder taken from reference TRBV7-2 and TRBJ2-3, is GAGVSQSPSNKVTEKGKDVELRCDPISGHTALYWYRQSLGQGLEFLIYFQGNSAPDKSGLPSDRFSAERTGGSVSTLTIQRTQQEDSAVYLCASSNWVAGGPDTQYFGPGTRLTVL.

The rearrangement uses TRBV30 and TRBJ1-2; D is unclear. V lost 0 bases to trimming and J lost 4 bases, with 6 bases between them. In germline, CDR1 is GTSNPN, CDR2 SVGIG (reference sequence). The CDR3 extends over 12 amino acids. The chain's CDR3 is CAWSVGVYGYTF. The CDR3 region has the DNA TGTGCCTGGAGTGTAGGAGTCTATGGCTACACCTTC. Supplemented by reference TRBV30 and TRBJ1-2, the full variable domain reads SQTIHQWPATLVQPVGSPLSLECTVEGTSNPNLYWYRQAAGRGLQLLFYSVGIGQISSEVPQNLSASRPQDRQFILSSKKLLLSDSGFYLCAWSVGVYGYTFGSGTRLTVV.

In its sample, this clone was seen once. The chain carries TRBV4-3 and TRBJ1-1, with D perhaps matching TRBD1 (5 bases). Germline CDR1 reads LGHNA; CDR2 reads YSLEER. This CDR3 region has 15 residues. Between the trimmed V and J ends, which lost 0 bases and 4 bases, there was a span of 12 bases. The CDR3 bases are TGCGCCAGCAGCCAAGATTGGGGCAGGAGCACTGAAGCTTTCTTT. Protein sequence: CASSQDWGRSTEAFF.

The chain has TRBV6-4 and TRBJ2-7, with D perhaps TRBD1 or TRBD2 (6 bases each). V was clipped by 2 bases and J by 3 bases, with 17 bases between them. Germline V gene sequence: CDR1 MRHNA, CDR2 SNTAGT. This CDR3 region has 16 residues. The CDR3 DNA sequence: TGTGCCAGCAGTGACAGGGGGAGGCCACTACGCTACGAGCAGTACTTC. Amino acids: CASSDRGRPLRYEQYF.

This clone was recorded once. The V call is TRBV7-8, the J call TRBJ2-7; 12 nucleotides match TRBD2. Germline V gene data show CDR1 as SGHVS and CDR2 as FQNEAQ. V dropped 5 bases and J dropped 6; count of bases not matched to a gene: 8. This CDR3 has 15 residues. The CDR3 reads CASSLRTSGASEQYF. DNA of the CDR3: TGTGCCAGCAGCCTTAGGACTAGCGGGGCTTCCGAGCAGTACTTC.